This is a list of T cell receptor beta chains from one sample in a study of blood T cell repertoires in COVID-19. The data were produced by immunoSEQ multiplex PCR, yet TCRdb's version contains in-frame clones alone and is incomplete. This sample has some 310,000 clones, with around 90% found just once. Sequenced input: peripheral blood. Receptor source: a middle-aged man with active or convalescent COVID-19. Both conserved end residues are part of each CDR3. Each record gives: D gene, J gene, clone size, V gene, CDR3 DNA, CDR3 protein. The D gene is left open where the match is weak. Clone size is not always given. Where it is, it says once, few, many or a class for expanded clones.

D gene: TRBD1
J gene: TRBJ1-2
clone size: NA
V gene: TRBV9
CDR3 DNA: TGTGCCAGCAGCGGACAGGGGAGGAGATATGGCTACACCTTC
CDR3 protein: CASSGQGRRYGYTF

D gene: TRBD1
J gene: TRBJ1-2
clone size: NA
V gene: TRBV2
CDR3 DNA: TGTGCCAGCAGTGAAGCAACGGGACAGTTTTATGGCTACACCTTC
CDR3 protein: CASSEATGQFYGYTF

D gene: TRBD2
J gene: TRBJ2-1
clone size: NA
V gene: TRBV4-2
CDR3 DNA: TGTGCCAGCAGCCGGCGGGGGGAATACAATGAGCAGTTCTTC
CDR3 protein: CASSRRGEYNEQFF

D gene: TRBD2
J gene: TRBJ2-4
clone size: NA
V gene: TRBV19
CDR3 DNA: TGTGCCAGTAGTTCCCTTGGGAGGGAAGGCAAAAACATTCAGTACTTC
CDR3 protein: CASSSLGREGKNIQYF

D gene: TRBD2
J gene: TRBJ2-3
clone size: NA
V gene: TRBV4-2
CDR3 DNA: TGTGCCAGCAGCCAATCCCCCGTAGCGGGCGACGGGGCAGATACGCAGTATTTT
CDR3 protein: CASSQSPVAGDGADTQYF

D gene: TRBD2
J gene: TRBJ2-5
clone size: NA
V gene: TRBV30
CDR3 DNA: TGTGCCTGGACCACTGGCGGGGGGATCCAAGAGACCCAGTACTTC
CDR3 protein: CAWTTGGGIQETQYF

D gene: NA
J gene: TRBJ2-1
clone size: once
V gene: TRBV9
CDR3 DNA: TGTGCCAGCAGCGCCAACCCGACAGACAATGAGCAGTTCTTC
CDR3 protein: CASSANPTDNEQFF

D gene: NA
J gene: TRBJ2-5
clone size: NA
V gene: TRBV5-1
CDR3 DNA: TGCGCCAGCAGCTTGGCTGCAGGGGAAGAGACCCAGTACTTC
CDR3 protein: CASSLAAGEETQYF

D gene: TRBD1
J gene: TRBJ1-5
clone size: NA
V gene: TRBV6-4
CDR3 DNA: TGTGCCAGCAGTGACTCGATGGACAGGGAGAATGACTGCCCGAATCAGCCCCAGCATTTT
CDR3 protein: CASSDSMDRENDCPNQPQHF

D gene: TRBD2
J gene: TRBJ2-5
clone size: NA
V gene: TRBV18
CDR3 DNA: TGTGCCAGCTCACCTCGGAGCGGGGCTCAAGAGACCCAGTACTTC
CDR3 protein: CASSPRSGAQETQYF

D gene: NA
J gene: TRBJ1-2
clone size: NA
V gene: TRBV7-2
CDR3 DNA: TGTGCCAGCAGCTTGTCTACCGAGAACCTCTATGGCTACACCTTC
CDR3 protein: CASSLSTENLYGYTF

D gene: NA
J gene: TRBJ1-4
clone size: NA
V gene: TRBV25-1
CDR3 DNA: TGTGCCAGCAGTGAATCTTGGGGGGTGGGTGAAAAACTGTTTTTT
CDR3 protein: CASSESWGVGEKLFF

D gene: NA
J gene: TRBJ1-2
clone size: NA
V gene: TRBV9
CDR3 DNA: TGTGCCAGCAGCGGAAGGGGTCAAGGTGGCTACACCTTC
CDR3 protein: CASSGRGQGGYTF

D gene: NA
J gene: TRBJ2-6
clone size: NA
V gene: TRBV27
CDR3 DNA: TGTGCCAGCAGTTCTAACTCTGGGGCCAACGTCCTGACTTTC
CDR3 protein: CASSSNSGANVLTF

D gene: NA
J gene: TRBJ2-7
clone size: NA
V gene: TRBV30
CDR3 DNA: TGTGCCTGGAGCCGACAGCGCTACGAGCAGTACTTC
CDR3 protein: CAWSRQRYEQYF

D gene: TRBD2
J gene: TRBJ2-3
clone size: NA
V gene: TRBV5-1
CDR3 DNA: TGCGCCAGCAGCCGGGGGGGACTAGCGGGAGGCACAGATACGCAGTATTTT
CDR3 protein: CASSRGGLAGGTDTQYF

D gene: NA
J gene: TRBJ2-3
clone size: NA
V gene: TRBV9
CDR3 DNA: TGTGCCAGCAGCCCGACAGCGGCGGGACCCCGCACAGATACGCAGTATTTT
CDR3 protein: CASSPTAAGPRTDTQYF

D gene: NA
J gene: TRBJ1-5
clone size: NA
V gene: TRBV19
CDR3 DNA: TGTGCCAGTAGTACCCACCCACAGGGTGCGAGCAATCAGCCCCAGCATTTT
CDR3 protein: CASSTHPQGASNQPQHF